This T cell receptor (beta chain) stems from a study of blood T cell repertoires in COVID-19. The overall study: Acute and convalescent COVID-19 specimens originated in the United States, Italy and Spain.

For this clone: The sample holds other DNA sequences that translate to the same CDR3.

Per the original methods: Reference gene primer amplification yielded estimated nucleated cell counts. Using immunoSEQ multiplex PCR, the repertoire was profiled, and TCRdb retains in-frame clones only, with some absent. That table supplies the V and J calls and clone size; D and trimming were determined from the DNA. Among around 70,000 clones listed, roughly 88% were seen once. V lost 0 bases to trimming and J lost 3 bases, with 3 bases between them. The germline V gene encodes CDR1 DFQATT and CDR2 SNEGSKA (reference sequence). The CDR3 spans 11 residues. This TCR derives from a human donor in a cohort sampled during active COVID-19. What was sequenced was peripheral blood. This rearrangement joins TRBV20-1 to TRBJ2-7; D is uncertain. The CDR3 nucleotides read TGCAGTGCTAGAGACATCTACGAGCAGTACTTC. Encoded protein: CSARDIYEQYF.